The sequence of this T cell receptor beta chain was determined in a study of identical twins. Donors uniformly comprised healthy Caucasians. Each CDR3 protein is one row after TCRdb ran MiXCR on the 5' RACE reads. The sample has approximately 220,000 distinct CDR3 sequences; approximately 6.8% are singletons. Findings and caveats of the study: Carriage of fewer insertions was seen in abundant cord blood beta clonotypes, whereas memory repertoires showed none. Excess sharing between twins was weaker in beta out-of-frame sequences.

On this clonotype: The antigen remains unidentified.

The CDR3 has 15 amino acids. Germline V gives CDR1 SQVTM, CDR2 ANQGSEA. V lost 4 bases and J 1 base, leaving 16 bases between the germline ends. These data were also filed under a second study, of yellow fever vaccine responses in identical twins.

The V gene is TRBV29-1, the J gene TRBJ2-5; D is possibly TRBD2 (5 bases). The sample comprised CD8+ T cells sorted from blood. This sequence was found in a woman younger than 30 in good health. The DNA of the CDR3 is TGCAGCGTTGTGATCCGAGCGGAGCTCCAAGAGACCCAGTACTTC. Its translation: CSVVIRAELQETQYF.